This is a list of T cell receptor beta chains from one sample in a study of cytomegalovirus exposure and HLA in healthy donors. Produced via immunoSEQ multiplex PCR; TCRdb's table is partial and in-frame only. Counted here are 65,000 or so clones, 55% to 65% occurring once; the ten biggest clones make up approximately 2.8%. Sequencing input: PBMCs. These receptors were taken from a man aged 25-45 years in good health and CMV-seronegative. CDR3s include the opening cysteine and the closing phenylalanine or tryptophan. A D gene is named only where the DNA matches it firmly. Size values are once, few and many counts, or a class for expanded clones, and some rows have none.

TRBD2,once,TRBV14,TRBJ2-1,TGTGCCAGCAGCCTGACTAGCGGGGGGTTTAATGAGCAGTTCTTC,CASSLTSGGFNEQFF
.,.,TRBV7-9,TRBJ2-7,TGTGCCAGCAGCTTAGTTTCTACTTCCTACGAGCAGTACTTC,CASSLVSTSYEQYF
.,.,TRBV27,TRBJ1-1,TGTGCCAGCCGAAACAGGGTTACTGAAGCTTTCTTT,CASRNRVTEAFF
TRBD1,few,TRBV6-5,TRBJ2-5,TGTGCCAGCAGTTATGGGGACAGCCTCCAAGAGACCCAGTACTTC,CASSYGDSLQETQYF
.,.,TRBV11-2,TRBJ1-2,TGTGCCAGCAGCTTCGAGGGAAATGGCTACACCTTC,CASSFEGNGYTF
TRBD1,.,TRBV29-1,TRBJ1-5,TGCAGCGTAGCCGGGACAGTTCCAAATCAGCCCCAGCATTTT,CSVAGTVPNQPQHF
.,.,TRBV9,TRBJ2-2,TGTGCCAGCAGCGCTACCGCGGTGAACACCGGGGAGCTGTTTTTT,CASSATAVNTGELFF
.,once,TRBV6-1,TRBJ1-6,TGTGCCAGCGAGACGCGGTATAATTCACCCCTCCACTTT,CASETRYNSPLHF
TRBD1,few,TRBV19,TRBJ1-1,TGTGCCAGTACCGGGACAGGGGTTATAGGCGCTTTCTTT,CASTGTGVIGAFF
.,.,TRBV2,TRBJ1-5,TGTGCCAGCAGTGAAGACAGGGGCAATCAGCCCCAGCATTTT,CASSEDRGNQPQHF
TRBD1,.,TRBV30,TRBJ1-2,TGTGCCTGGAGGGGGTGGGACAGGGGGCTTGGCTATGGCTACACCTTC,CAWRGWDRGLGYGYTF
.,.,TRBV7-8,TRBJ2-5,TGTGCCAGCAGCGGAGGGGGGGTAGGGGAGACCCAGTACTTC,CASSGGGVGETQYF
.,.,TRBV30,TRBJ1-6,TGTGCCTGGACGAACAGGGAAGATTCACCCCTCCACTTT,CAWTNREDSPLHF
.,.,TRBV6-6,TRBJ2-4,TGTGCCAGCAGTTTCGCCGGGGCGGGGGCGGAAAACATTCAGTACTTC,CASSFAGAGAENIQYF
TRBD1,.,TRBV29-1,TRBJ1-1,TGCAGCGTTGAAATAGGGACAGGGGGCTTGGCTTTCTTT,CSVEIGTGGLAFF
TRBD1,few,TRBV6-1,TRBJ1-2,TGTGCCAGCAGGGTCCAGGGGGCAGGGGGCTACACCTTC,CASRVQGAGGYTF
.,.,TRBV9,TRBJ1-2,TGTGCCAGCAGTGGACACGTCGACTATGGCTACACCTTC,CASSGHVDYGYTF
.,.,TRBV5-1,TRBJ1-6,TGCGCCAGCAGCCCCAGGACTCTTAGCGATTCACCCCTCCACTTT,CASSPRTLSDSPLHF
.,.,TRBV4-1,TRBJ2-1,TGCGCCAGCAGCCAAGATCAGGGGCTCCCCTACAATGAGCAGTTCTTC,CASSQDQGLPYNEQFF
.,few,TRBV2,TRBJ2-3,TGTGCCAGCAGTGAAAGATCAGGGGGGTTCACAGATACGCAGTATTTT,CASSERSGGFTDTQYF
TRBD2,.,TRBV9,TRBJ2-7,TGTGCCAGCAGCGTAGGTTCTAGCGGGGTCTACGAGCAGTACTTC,CASSVGSSGVYEQYF
.,.,TRBV30,TRBJ2-7,TGTGCCTGGAGTACAGGGTACGAGCAGTACTTC,CAWSTGYEQYF
TRBD2,few,TRBV13,TRBJ2-5,TGTGCCAGCAGGGAAGGACTAGCGGAAGAGACCCAGTACTTC,CASREGLAEETQYF
.,few,TRBV2,TRBJ2-7,TGTGCCAGCAGTGGGAGTAGACAGAGTGGCTTCTACGAGCAGTACTTC,CASSGSRQSGFYEQYF
.,few,TRBV29-1,TRBJ1-2,TGCAGCGTTGATGGGGCAGGGGAAGCTGGCTACACCTTC,CSVDGAGEAGYTF
.,.,TRBV5-1,TRBJ1-1,TGCGCCAGCAGCCCGGGCCCGACAGAAATGGAAGCTTTCTTT,CASSPGPTEMEAFF
.,once,TRBV29-1,TRBJ1-4,TGCAGCGTTGTAGATCGGAATGAAAAACTGTTTTTT,CSVVDRNEKLFF
.,.,TRBV7-8,TRBJ1-1,TGTGCCAGCAGCTACGGAGGAGGGGACACTGAAGCTTTCTTT,CASSYGGGDTEAFF
TRBD1,.,TRBV5-6,TRBJ2-7,TGTGCCAGCACACAATCTGGGACAGAGTACGAGCAGTACTTC,CASTQSGTEYEQYF
.,.,TRBV14,TRBJ2-7,TGTGCCAGCAGCCAGACTATTCGGAGCCTCTACGAGCAGTACTTC,CASSQTIRSLYEQYF
TRBD2,.,TRBV6-5,TRBJ2-5,TGTGCCAGCAGTTCGGGACTAGCGGGTGGGTCCCAGTACTTC,CASSSGLAGGSQYF
TRBD2,once,TRBV6-1,TRBJ2-1,TGTGCCAGTGGACTAGCTGGTTCTCACAATGAGCAGTTCTTC,CASGLAGSHNEQFF
TRBD1,.,TRBV19,TRBJ1-6,TGTGCCTCGACGGGACAGGGTGATTCACCCCTCCACTTT,CASTGQGDSPLHF
.,.,TRBV7-8,TRBJ2-1,TGTGCCAGCAGCTTAGGATCCGGGGGAATCGGCGAGCAGTTCTTC,CASSLGSGGIGEQFF
.,.,TRBV11-3,TRBJ1-1,TGTGCCAGCAGCGGGCCCGGGGGTGAAGCTTTCTTT,CASSGPGGEAFF
TRBD2,few,TRBV7-9,TRBJ2-7,TGTGCCAGCCGGGCTAGCGGGGACTCCTACGAGCAGTACTTC,CASRASGDSYEQYF
.,.,TRBV6-1,TRBJ2-7,TGTGCCACCCGGCGGGGACTCGAGCAGTACTTC,CATRRGLEQYF
TRBD1,.,TRBV5-6,TRBJ1-6,TGTGCCAGCAGCCCGTGGACAGGGACCTCTTCACCCCTCCACTTT,CASSPWTGTSSPLHF
.,.,TRBV27,TRBJ2-3,TGTGCCAGCAGTTTAGGCAGGTCAGATACGCAGTATTTT,CASSLGRSDTQYF
.,.,TRBV14,TRBJ2-3,TGTGCCAGCAGCCAAGGCGCTAGCTGGGCAGATACGCAGTATTTT,CASSQGASWADTQYF
TRBD1,once,TRBV30,TRBJ1-1,TGTGCCTGGAGGTCTGGACAGGAAGAAGCTTTCTTT,CAWRSGQEEAFF
.,.,TRBV9,TRBJ1-4,TGTGCCAGCAGCGTCAGGGAAGGAACTAATGAAAAACTGTTTTTT,CASSVREGTNEKLFF
.,.,TRBV5-4,TRBJ2-1,TGTGCCAGCAGCTTGGGCGAGTACAATGAGCAGTTCTTC,CASSLGEYNEQFF
.,.,TRBV5-6,TRBJ1-6,TGTGCCAGCAGCTCCTGGGACTCCCAGTCACCCCTCCACTTT,CASSSWDSQSPLHF
.,.,TRBV6-5,TRBJ2-1,TGTGCCAGCAGTTACGTAGCAGGGGCCTCCGTGGATGAGCAGTTCTTC,CASSYVAGASVDEQFF
.,.,TRBV5-1,TRBJ2-1,TGCGCCAGCAGCCTCCTGCGGGACAGTTACAATGAGCAGTTCTTC,CASSLLRDSYNEQFF
TRBD1,few,TRBV6-6,TRBJ2-5,TGTGCCAGCAGTTACTCGAGGACAGGGACGGGACAGACCCAGTACTTC,CASSYSRTGTGQTQYF
.,.,TRBV11-2,TRBJ2-2,TGTGCCAGCAGCCCAGACACCGGGGAGCTGTTTTTT,CASSPDTGELFF
TRBD1,.,TRBV5-4,TRBJ2-5,TGTGCCAGCAGCTCCCGGACAGGGATGAAGACCCAGTACTTC,CASSSRTGMKTQYF
.,.,TRBV15,TRBJ2-1,TGTGCCACCAGCAGAGTCCCATTAGTGGCGGGCTCCTACAATGAGCAGTTCTTC,CATSRVPLVAGSYNEQFF
.,.,TRBV5-6,TRBJ1-5,TGTGCCAGCAGCACCTATAGCAATCAGCCCCAGCATTTT,CASSTYSNQPQHF
.,.,TRBV18,TRBJ2-7,TGTGCCAGCTCACCACGCTCAACCCGGGAGCAGTACTTC,CASSPRSTREQYF
TRBD1,.,TRBV6-1,TRBJ1-2,TGTGCCAGCAGGGACCTGACAGGGGTGTTTGGCTACACCTTC,CASRDLTGVFGYTF